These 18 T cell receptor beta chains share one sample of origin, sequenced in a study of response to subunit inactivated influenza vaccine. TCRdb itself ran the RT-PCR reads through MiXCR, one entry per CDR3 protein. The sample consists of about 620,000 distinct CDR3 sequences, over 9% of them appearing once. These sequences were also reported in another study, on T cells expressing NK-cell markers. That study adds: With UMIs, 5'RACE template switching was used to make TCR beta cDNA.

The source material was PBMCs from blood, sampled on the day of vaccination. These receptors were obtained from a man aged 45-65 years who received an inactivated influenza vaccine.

In DNA form, the CDR3 reads TGTGCCAGCAGCTTAGTCCGGGCTAGCGGCTACTACGAGCAGTACTTC. Translation gives CASSLVRASGYYEQYF. This chain connects TRBV7-8 to TRBJ2-7, with 7 nucleotides matching TRBD2. This CDR3 comprises 16 residues. V dropped 1 base and J dropped 3; count of bases not matched to a gene: 9. Looked up from germline, CDR1 is SGHVS and CDR2 is FQNEAQ.

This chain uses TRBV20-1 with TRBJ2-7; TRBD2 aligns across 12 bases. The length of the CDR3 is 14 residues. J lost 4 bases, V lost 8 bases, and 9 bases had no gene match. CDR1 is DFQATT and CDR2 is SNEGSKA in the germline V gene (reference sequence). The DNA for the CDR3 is TGCAGTCAGATCCCGACTAGCGGGAGTTACGAGCAGTACTTC. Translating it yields CSQIPTSGSYEQYF.

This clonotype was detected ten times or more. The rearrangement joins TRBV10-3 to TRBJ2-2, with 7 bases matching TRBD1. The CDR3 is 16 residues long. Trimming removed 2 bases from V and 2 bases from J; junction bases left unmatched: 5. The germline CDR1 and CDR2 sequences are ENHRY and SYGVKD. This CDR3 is CAISEAGTVNTGELFF. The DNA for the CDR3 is TGTGCCATCAGTGAGGCCGGGACAGTTAACACCGGGGAGCTGTTTTTT.

The CDR3 DNA follows: TGTGCCAGCAGGGCTAGCGGCGAGCAGTACTTC. It yields the protein CASRASGEQYF. The gene calls are TRBV2 and TRBJ2-7, with 7 bases aligning to TRBD2. V lost 6 bases, J lost 6 bases, and 2 bases stayed unmatched. The CDR3 runs to 11 residues. Looked up from germline, CDR1 is SNHLY and CDR2 is FYNNEI.

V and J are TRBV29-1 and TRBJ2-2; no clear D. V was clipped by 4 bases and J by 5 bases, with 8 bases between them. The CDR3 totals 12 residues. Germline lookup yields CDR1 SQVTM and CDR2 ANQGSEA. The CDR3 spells CSVVPTTGELFF. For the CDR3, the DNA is TGCAGCGTTGTCCCTACGACCGGGGAGCTGTTTTTT.

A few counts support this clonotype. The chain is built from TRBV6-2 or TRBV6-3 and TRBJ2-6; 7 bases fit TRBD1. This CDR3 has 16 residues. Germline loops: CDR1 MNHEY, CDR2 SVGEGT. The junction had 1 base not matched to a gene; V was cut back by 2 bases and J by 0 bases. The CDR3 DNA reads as TGTGCCAGCAGTTACCACAGGGGCTCTGGGGCCAACGTCCTGACTTTC. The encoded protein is CASSYHRGSGANVLTF.

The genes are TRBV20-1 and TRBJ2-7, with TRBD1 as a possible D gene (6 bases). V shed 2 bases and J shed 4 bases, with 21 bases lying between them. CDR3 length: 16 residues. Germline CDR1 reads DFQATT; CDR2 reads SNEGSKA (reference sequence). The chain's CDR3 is CSARSSRLGRGYEQYF. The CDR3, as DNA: TGCAGTGCTAGAAGTAGTCGGCTTGGCAGGGGATACGAGCAGTACTTC.

The CDR3 DNA is TGTGCCAGCAGCCAAGACCGACTAGCGGGGGGGAGCACAGATACGCAGTATTTT. Translating it yields CASSQDRLAGGSTDTQYF. The chain carries TRBV4-2 and TRBJ2-3; 14 nucleotides line up with TRBD2. The CDR3 is 18 amino acids. V gave up 0 bases and J gave up 0 bases; unmatched junction bases: 2. CDR1 LGHNA and CDR2 YNFKEQ come from the germline V gene.

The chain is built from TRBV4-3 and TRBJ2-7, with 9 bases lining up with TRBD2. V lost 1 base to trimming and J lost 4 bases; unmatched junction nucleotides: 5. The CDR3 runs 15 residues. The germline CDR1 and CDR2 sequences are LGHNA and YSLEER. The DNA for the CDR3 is TGCGCCAGCAGCCAAGGGGGTAGCGGGAGTTACGAGCAGTACTTC. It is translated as CASSQGGSGSYEQYF.

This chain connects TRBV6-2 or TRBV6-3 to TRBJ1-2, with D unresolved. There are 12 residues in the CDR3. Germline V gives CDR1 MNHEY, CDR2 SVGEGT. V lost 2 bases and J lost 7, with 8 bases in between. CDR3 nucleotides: TGTGCCAGCAGTTACGCCCGCTCTGGCTACACCTTC. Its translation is CASSYARSGYTF.

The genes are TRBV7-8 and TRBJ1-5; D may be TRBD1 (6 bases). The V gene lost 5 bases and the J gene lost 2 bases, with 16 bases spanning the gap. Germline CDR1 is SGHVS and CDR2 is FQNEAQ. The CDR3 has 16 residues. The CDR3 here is CASSRNRAGGNQPQHF. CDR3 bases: TGTGCCAGCAGCCGAAACAGGGCTGGGGGCAATCAGCCCCAGCATTTT.

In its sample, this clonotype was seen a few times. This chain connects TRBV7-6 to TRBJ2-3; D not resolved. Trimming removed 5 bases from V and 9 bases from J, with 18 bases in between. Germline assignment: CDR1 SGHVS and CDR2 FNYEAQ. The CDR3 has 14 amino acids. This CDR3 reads CASSAPNSLPTQYF. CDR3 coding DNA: TGTGCCAGCAGCGCGCCCAATAGTTTACCCACGCAGTATTTT.

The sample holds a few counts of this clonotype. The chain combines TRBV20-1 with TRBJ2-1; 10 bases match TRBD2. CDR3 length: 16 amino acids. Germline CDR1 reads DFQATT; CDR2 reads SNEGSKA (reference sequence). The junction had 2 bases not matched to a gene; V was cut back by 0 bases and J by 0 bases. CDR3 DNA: TGCAGTGCTAGAGAACCTAGCGGGAGCTCCTACAATGAGCAGTTCTTC. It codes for CSAREPSGSSYNEQFF.

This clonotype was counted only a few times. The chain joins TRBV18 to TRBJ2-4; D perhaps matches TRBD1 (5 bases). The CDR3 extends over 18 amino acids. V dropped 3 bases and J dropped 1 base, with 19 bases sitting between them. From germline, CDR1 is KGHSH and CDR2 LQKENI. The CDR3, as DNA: TGTGCCAGCTCACCGCTCTCGCAGGGCGGAATGGCCAAAAACATTCAGTACTTC. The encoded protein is CASSPLSQGGMAKNIQYF.

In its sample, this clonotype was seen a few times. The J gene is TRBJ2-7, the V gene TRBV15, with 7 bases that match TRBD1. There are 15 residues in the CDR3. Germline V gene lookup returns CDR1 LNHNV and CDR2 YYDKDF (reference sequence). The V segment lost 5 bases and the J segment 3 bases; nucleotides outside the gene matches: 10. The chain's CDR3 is CATSARTGILYEQYF. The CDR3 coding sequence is TGTGCCACCAGCGCCCGGACAGGTATACTCTACGAGCAGTACTTC.

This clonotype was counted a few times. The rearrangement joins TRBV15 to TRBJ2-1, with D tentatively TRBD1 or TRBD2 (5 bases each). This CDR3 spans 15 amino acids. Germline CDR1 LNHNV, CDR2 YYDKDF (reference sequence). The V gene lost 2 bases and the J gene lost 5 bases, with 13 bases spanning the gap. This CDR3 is CATSRSREFNNEQFF. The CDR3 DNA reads TGTGCCACCAGCAGAAGCAGGGAGTTCAACAATGAGCAGTTCTTC.

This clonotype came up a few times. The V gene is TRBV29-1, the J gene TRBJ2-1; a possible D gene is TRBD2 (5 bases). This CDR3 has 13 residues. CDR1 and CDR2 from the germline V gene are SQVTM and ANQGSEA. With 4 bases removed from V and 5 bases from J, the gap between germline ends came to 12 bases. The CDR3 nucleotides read TGCAGCGTTGGGTGGCGGGCTAACAATGAGCAGTTCTTC. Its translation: CSVGWRANNEQFF.

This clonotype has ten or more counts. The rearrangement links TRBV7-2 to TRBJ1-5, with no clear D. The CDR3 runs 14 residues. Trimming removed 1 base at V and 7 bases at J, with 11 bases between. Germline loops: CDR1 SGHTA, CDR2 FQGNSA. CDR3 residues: CASSLVIQVQPQHF. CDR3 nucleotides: TGTGCCAGCAGCTTAGTAATCCAGGTCCAGCCCCAGCATTTT. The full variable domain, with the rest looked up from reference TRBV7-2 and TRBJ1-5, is GAGVSQSPSNKVTEKGKDVELRCDPISGHTALYWYRQSLGQGLEFLIYFQGNSAPDKSGLPSDRFSAERTGGSVSTLTIQRTQQEDSAVYLCASSLVIQVQPQHFGDGTRLSIL.